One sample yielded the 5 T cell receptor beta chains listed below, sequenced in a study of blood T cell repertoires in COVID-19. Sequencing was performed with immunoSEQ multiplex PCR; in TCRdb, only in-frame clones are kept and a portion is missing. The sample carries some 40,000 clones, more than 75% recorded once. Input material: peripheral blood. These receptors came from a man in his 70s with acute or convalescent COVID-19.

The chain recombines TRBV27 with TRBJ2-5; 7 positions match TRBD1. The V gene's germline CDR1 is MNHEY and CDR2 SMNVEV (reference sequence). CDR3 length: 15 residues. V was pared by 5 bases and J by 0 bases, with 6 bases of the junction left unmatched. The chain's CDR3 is CASSQGQLYQETQYF. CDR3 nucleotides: TGTGCCAGCAGTCAGGGACAGCTGTACCAAGAGACCCAGTACTTC.

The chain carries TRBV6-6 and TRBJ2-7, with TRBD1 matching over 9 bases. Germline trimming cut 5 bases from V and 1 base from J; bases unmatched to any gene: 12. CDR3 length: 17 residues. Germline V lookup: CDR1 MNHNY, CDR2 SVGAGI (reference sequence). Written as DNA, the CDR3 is TGTGCCAGCAGTCCCAGCGCCGGGACAGGGATATCCTACGAGCAGTACTTC. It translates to CASSPSAGTGISYEQYF.

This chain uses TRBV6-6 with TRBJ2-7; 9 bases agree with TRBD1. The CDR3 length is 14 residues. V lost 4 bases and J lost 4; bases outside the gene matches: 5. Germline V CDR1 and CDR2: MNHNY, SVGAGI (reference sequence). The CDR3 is CASSSDRGSYEQYF. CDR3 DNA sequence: TGTGCCAGCAGTTCGGACAGGGGTTCTTACGAGCAGTACTTC.

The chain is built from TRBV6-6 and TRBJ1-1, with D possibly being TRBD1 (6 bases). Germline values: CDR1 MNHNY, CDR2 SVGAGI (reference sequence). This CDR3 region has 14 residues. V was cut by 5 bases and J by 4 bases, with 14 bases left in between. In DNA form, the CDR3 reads TGTGCCAGCAGTCAACGGAGGGGGGGCACTGAAGCTTTCTTT. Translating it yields CASSQRRGGTEAFF.

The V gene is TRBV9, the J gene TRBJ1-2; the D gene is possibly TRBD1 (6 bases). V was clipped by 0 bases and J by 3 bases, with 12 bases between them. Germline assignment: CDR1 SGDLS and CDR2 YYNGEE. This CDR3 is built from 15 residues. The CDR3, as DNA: TGTGCCAGCAGCGTAGACGGGGGGGCTGACTATGGCTACACCTTC. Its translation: CASSVDGGADYGYTF.